This T cell receptor (beta chain) was recovered during a study of blood T cell repertoires in COVID-19. About the study: Both acute and convalescent COVID-19 samples were obtained from the United States, Italy and Spain. Sources were T cells, B-cell-depleted T cells, or PBMCs; the material itself was cDNA or gDNA.

Germline V gives CDR1 MDHEN, CDR2 SYDVKM. V was cut by 0 bases and J by 6 bases, with 6 bases left in between. The CDR3 sequence is 12 residues long. Per the study methods: Amplification with reference gene primers provided the estimates of nucleated cell counts. Here immunoSEQ multiplex PCR was the method, and the copy in TCRdb shows in-frame clones only, minus some. V and J calls and clone size are copied from that table; D and trimming were computed from the DNA. This table holds some 110,000 clones, approximately 87% found once. This chain connects TRBV28 to TRBJ2-7; possibly TRBD2 for D (5 bases). Sequenced input: peripheral blood. The source is a man between 65 and 79 years old who had recovered from COVID-19. As DNA, the CDR3 is TGTGCCAGCAGTTTATGGGGGAGCGAGCAGTACTTC. Its translation is CASSLWGSEQYF.